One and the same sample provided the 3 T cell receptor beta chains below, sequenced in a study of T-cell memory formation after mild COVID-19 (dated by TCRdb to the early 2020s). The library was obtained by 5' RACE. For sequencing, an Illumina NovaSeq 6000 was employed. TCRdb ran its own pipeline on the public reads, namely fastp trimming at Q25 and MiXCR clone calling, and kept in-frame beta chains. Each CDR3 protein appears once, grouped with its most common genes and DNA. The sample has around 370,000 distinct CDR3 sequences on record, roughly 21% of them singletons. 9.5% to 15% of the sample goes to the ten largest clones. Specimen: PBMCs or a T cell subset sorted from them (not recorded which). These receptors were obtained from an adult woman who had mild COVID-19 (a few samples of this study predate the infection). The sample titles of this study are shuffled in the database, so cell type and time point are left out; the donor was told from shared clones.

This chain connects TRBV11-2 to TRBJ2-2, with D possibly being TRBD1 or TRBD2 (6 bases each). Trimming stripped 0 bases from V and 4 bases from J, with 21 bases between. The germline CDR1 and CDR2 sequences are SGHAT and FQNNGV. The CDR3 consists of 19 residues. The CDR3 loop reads CASSLDSPRGRGLTGELFF. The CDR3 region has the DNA TGTGCCAGCAGCTTAGATTCCCCCCGGGGGCGCGGCCTCACCGGGGAGCTGTTTTTT.

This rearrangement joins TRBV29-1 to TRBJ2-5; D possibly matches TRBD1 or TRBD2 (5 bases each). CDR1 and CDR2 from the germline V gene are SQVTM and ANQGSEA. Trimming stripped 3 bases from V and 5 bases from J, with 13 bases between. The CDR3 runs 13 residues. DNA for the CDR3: TGCAGCGTTGAGGGACCACGGTGGGAGACCCAGTACTTC. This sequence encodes CSVEGPRWETQYF.

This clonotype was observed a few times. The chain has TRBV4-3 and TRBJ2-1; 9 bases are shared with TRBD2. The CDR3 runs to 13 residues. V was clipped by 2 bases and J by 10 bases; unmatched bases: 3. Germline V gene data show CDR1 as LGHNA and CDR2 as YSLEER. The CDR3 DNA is TGCGCCAGCAGCCAACTCCTAGCGGGAGAGCAGTTCTTC. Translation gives CASSQLLAGEQFF.